A selection of T cell receptor beta chains follows, all from one sample in a study of neoadjuvant anti-PD-1 for oral cavity cancer. Assay used: immunoSEQ multiplex PCR; TCRdb lists only in-frame clones, some missing. The profile covers over 6,500 clones, with 48% appearing a single time and roughly 12% taken by the ten largest. The specimen comprised tumor tissue, sampled before nivolumab (anti-PD-1) treatment. These receptor sequences come from a person aged 40 to 85 with oral cavity squamous cell carcinoma. Both conserved end residues are part of each CDR3. D genes are given only for firm matches. Expanded clones are given a class, and other clones once, few, many or no size at all.

j_call clone_size v_call d_call cdr3_nt cdr3_aa
TRBJ2-1 - TRBV6-6 TRBD2 TGTGCCAGCACCTTACAGGCCGGGAGGGGGTTCTTC CASTLQAGRGFF
TRBJ2-7 - TRBV5-1 TRBD2 TGCGCCAGCAGGGTAGCGGGAGAAAGGGCTTACGAGCAGTACTTC CASRVAGERAYEQYF
TRBJ2-2 few TRBV18 - TGTGCCAGCTCACCAGGCGACCGTGGCACCGGGGAGCTGTTTTTT CASSPGDRGTGELFF
TRBJ2-3 - TRBV7-2 TRBD2 TGTGCCAGCAGCCCCCGTCCCCGGGGAGGGCATACGCAGTATTTT CASSPRPRGGHTQYF
TRBJ2-1 - TRBV27 - TGTGCCAGCACCCTCTCTTATAGCTCCTACAATGAGCAGTTCTTC CASTLSYSSYNEQFF
TRBJ2-5 - TRBV29-1 - TGCAGCGCAGCGGACAGCCAAGAGACCCAGTACTTC CSAADSQETQYF
TRBJ2-7 once TRBV15 - TGTGCCACCAGCAGTGGGGTCGGCGGGCTACGGGGCGAGCAGTACTTC CATSSGVGGLRGEQYF
TRBJ2-5 - TRBV7-2 - TGTGCCAGCAGCGCTAGAGAGACCCAGTACTTC CASSARETQYF
TRBJ1-5 - TRBV6-5 TRBD1 TGTGCCAGCAGTTCAGGACAGGCTAATAGCAATCAGCCCCAGCATTTT CASSSGQANSNQPQHF
TRBJ1-1 - TRBV29-1 - TGCAGCGTTGTGGCAGTTGAAGCTTTCTTT CSVVAVEAFF
TRBJ2-7 - TRBV7-6 - TGTGCCAGCAGCTTAGTCCCCTACGAGCAGTACTTC CASSLVPYEQYF
TRBJ2-2 - TRBV7-3 TRBD1 TGTGCCAGCAGCTCCGGGACAGCCGGGGAGCTGTTTTTT CASSSGTAGELFF
TRBJ2-5 - TRBV5-5 - TGTGCCAGCAGCTTTTCGGGGGAAGAGACCCAGTACTTC CASSFSGEETQYF
TRBJ2-1 - TRBV5-4 - TGTGCCAGCAGCTTGGCTCTTTTGGCCTACAACAATGAGCAGTTCTTC CASSLALLAYNNEQFF
TRBJ2-3 - TRBV7-6 - TGTGCCAGCAGCTCCCAGTGGGCGAGCACAGATACGCAGTATTTT CASSSQWASTDTQYF
TRBJ1-5 - TRBV6-1 - TGTGCCAGCAGTGAAACTGGGCCCCAGCATTTT CASSETGPQHF
TRBJ2-7 - TRBV27 - TGTGCCAGCAGTTCCGAAGCGATCCCTAACGAGCAGTACTTC CASSSEAIPNEQYF
TRBJ1-5 - TRBV7-9 - TGTGCCAGCAGCTTACAGGGGCATCAGCCCCAGCATTTT CASSLQGHQPQHF
TRBJ2-1 - TRBV6-1 TRBD1 TGTGCCAGCAGTGAATTAGGGGGCGGGTCCTACAATGAGCAGTTCTTC CASSELGGGSYNEQFF
TRBJ2-1 few TRBV30 TRBD2 TGTGCCACTTCGGGACTAGCGGGGGGAAATGAGCAGTTCTTC CATSGLAGGNEQFF